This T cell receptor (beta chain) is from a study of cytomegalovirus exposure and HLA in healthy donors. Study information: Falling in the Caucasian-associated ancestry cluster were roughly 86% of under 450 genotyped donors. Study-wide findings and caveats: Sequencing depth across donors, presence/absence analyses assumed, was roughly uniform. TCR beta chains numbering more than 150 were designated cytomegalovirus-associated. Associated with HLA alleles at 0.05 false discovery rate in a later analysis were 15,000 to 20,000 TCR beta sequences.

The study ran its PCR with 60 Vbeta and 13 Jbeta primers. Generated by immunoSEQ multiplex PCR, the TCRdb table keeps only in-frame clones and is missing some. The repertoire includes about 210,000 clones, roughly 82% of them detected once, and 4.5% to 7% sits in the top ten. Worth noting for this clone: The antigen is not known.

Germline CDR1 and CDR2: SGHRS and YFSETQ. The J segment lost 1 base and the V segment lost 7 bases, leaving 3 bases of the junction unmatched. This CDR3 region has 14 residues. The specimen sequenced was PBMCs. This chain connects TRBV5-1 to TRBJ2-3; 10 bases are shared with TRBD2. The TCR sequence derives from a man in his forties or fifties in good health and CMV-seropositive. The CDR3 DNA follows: TGCGCCAGCGGCCTAGCGGGGGGCACAGATACGCAGTATTTT. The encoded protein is CASGLAGGTDTQYF.